This T cell receptor beta chain is drawn from a study of CXCR3-negative and CXCR3-positive naive CD8 T cells. Germline lookup yields CDR1 LGHNA and CDR2 YSLEER. This CDR3 is 17 amino acids long. In preparing the TRB cDNA libraries, 5' RACE with UMI labels was used. TCRdb re-analyzed the 5' RACE reads; it lists each CDR3 protein once, without DNA. Its clone listing holds 35,000 to 45,000 distinct CDR3 sequences. For this clonotype: The antigen is unknown.

Study-level findings and limits: CXCR3-expressing naive cells carried TRB CDR3s more hydrophobic than those of CXCR3-negative naive cells.

This sequence joins TRBV4-3 and TRBJ1-6; TCRdb returns TRBD1, unconfirmable since there is no DNA. This clonotype was obtained from a human donor in good health. Some clones in this sample may be carry-over from other donors' samples. The sequenced material came from naive CXCR3- CD8+ T cells from blood. Subset denoted: CD45RO-CCR7+CD27+CD95- naive CD8+ T cells lacking CXCR3 (TNR3-). The CDR3: CASSQSPTDRGNSPLHF.